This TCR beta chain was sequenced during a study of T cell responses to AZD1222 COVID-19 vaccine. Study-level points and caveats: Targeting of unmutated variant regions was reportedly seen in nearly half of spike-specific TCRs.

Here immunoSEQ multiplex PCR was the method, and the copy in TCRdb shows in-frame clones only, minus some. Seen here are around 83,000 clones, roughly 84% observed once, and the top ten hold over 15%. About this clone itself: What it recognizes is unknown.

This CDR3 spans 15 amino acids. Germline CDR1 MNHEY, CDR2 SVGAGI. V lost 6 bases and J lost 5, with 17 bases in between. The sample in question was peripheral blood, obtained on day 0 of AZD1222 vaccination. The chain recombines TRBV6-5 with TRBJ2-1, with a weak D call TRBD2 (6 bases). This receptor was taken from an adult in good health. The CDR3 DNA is TGTGCCAGCAGAAGGGCACTAGCTCTGGACAATGAGCAGTTCTTC. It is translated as CASRRALALDNEQFF.